Sequencing of this TCR beta chain was carried out in a study of shared clonotypes between healthy human individuals (dated by TCRdb to 2018 to 2021). Study-level background: A couple of women and a few men aged 18 to 49 years were included in the cohort. To increase sequencing depth and limit assay-specific biases, different laboratories used diverse techniques to prepare libraries and sequence TCR repertoires. Between about 0.85 and 9.5 billion PBMCs per donor were obtained by leukapheresis. Blood TCR repertoires of about five healthy adults were deeply sequenced to estimate repertoire size and the extent of clonotype sharing between individuals. Per donor, three plates each were used for CD4 naive and CD4 memory, two for CD8 naive, and one for CD8 memory.

In regard to this clone: Its antigen remains undetermined. No base-level quality is on record; no much larger clone is a single base apart.

Using the deep immunoSEQ assay, multiplex PCR amplified TCR CDR3 regions from genomic DNA. Extracted genomic DNA from each cell subset was distributed evenly across all wells of several immunoSEQ 96-well plates, and each plate was treated as a replicate. Each replicate PCR for sorted subsets received 200 ng genomic DNA, equal to tens of thousands of T cell genomes. Purified libraries were quantified with a Qubit 3.0 fluorometer, sized on a Bioanalyzer 2100, and re-quantified with the KAPA Library Quantification kit. Every immunoSEQ 96-well plate was sequenced on a separate single-read 150-cycle Illumina NextSeq 550 flow cell. In the paper's pipeline: Because the immunoSEQ output included only junctional sequences and no quality scores, the filtering could not be the same as the filtering used for full-length reads. To assign V/J genes and CDR3, sequences were annotated against IMGT germline references using PyIR, a Python wrapper for IgBLAST v1.9. Reads were filtered out if the reads had weak V/J assignments (E-value above 1e-6), no CDR3, stop codons, out-of-frame junctions, or ambiguous translated residues. A V3J clonotype was defined by an identical inferred V gene, J gene, and CDR3 amino acid sequence. Percentage overlap between repertoires was calculated by dividing the number of shared unique clonotypes by the size of the smaller repertoire. RTK rarefaction, the Chao1 estimator, and Recon v2.1 estimates of unobserved clonotypes were used to assess repertoire richness. For all TCRbeta clonotypes obtained by the gDNA method from a few donors, generation probabilities were computed with OLGA. TCRdb mirrors the immuneACCESS table, restricted to in-frame sequences. Some clones are absent from its copies; in checked studies, under half trace to an unresolved V gene, and the reason for the others is unknown. For V, J and clone size, that table is used; D and trimming come from the DNA. The sample records about 1.1 million clones, approximately 78% of which are singletons. The top ten clonotypes cover 0.52% of the sample.

The germline V gene yields LGHNT for CDR1 and FRNRAP for CDR2. From the cysteine up to the phenylalanine, the CDR3 has a length of 12 residues. Solely the CDR3 DNA is kept, with 36 bases framed from the first base. At the junction V is shortened by 5 bases and J by 10 bases, with 14 bases in between. The donors were healthy, HIV-negative adults who had no recently reported acute infections or vaccinations. Every donor was a Caucasian adult living in Nashville, Tennessee, USA. CD4+ T cells were enriched by magnetic negative selection, after which naive cells were positively selected on CD45RA and the negative fraction was taken as the memory subset. Blood was obtained by leukapheresis, after which PBMCs were separated by Ficoll-Histopaque density gradient centrifugation and cryopreserved in liquid nitrogen vapor phase. Analytical flow cytometry was used to check the purity and quantity of each magnetically sorted T cell population. Genomic DNA was isolated from each sorted fraction and quantified by UV absorbance on a Nanodrop 2000c.

The research as a whole found: Sampling was restricted to blood, and TCR repertoires in tissues likely differ from the TCR repertoires found in blood. Because the study included a small number of donors, the genetic and exposure-history diversity represented was limited. Compared with non-shared clonotypes, clonotypes shared by all four sorted-subset donors had higher generation probabilities. Sharing across a few donors was observed for 4.5% to 6.5% of naive CD4, over 3% of naive CD8, roughly 2.4% of memory CD4, and over 0.3% of memory CD8 clonotypes. Based on pairwise subsampling, the degree of clonotype sharing among donors was expected to be affected by sequencing depth. Rarefaction of sorted-subset datasets indicated incomplete sequencing despite the large sequencing depth. Naive subsets generally had larger estimated clonotype richness than memory subsets.

The sequence links TRBV12-5 to TRBJ1-1; no D gene can be assigned with confidence. Sequenced material: memory CD4+ T cells from PBMCs. Per the publication, the cell subset or site label means: CD45RA-negative fraction. The origin of this receptor is a man between 18 and 29 years old in good health. Some clones in this sample may be carry-over from other donors' samples. The CDR3 region: CASGPDGGSAFF. The bases read TGTGCTAGTGGTCCCGATGGAGGGTCAGCTTTCTTT.